This T cell receptor beta chain came from a study of CD8 T cells in ankylosing spondylitis. This clonotype has more than one count but fewer than ten. Its matching antigen is unknown. CDR1 and CDR2 (germline): LGHDT, YNNKEL (reference sequence). The CDR3 is 16 residues long. Trimming cost V 0 bases and J 5 bases, with 14 bases left between them. By quantitative 5'-RACE with molecular barcodes, the TCR beta libraries were made. MiXCR was run by TCRdb on the 5' RACE reads, yielding one entry per CDR3 protein. The data hold under 300,000 distinct CDR3 sequences, with around 10% observed a single time. General study findings and limits: CD8+ by phenotype, disease-linked clones were relatively rare in peripheral blood. Reportedly, disease-linked clones are significantly enriched in ankylosing spondylitis patients' matched synovial fluid.

The receptor was isolated from a male donor with ankylosing spondylitis or in good health (not recorded which). The rearrangement links TRBV3-1 to TRBJ2-1; possibly TRBD1 for D (5 bases). Source material: blood, either unsorted or a sorted T cell fraction (not recorded which). CDR3 region: CASSQDPGAADNEQFF. The CDR3 DNA reads TGTGCCAGCAGCCAAGACCCTGGGGCAGCCGACAATGAGCAGTTCTTC.